This TCR beta chain is from a study of tumor and adjacent non-tumor tissue in lung cancer. On the study more broadly: About 4.17 million productive TCRbeta reads were obtained per sample on average. Study findings and constraints: TCR diversity was significantly greater in tumor than normal lung tissue.

This clonotype has a single count. Its cognate antigen is unknown. One end of the junction fails to match germline, which may point to a read error. RNA was extracted from bulk tissue without any cell sorting. A modified ARM-PCR protocol with three rounds of nested PCR amplified TCRbeta. MiXCR, applied by TCRdb to the multiplex PCR reads, yields one record per CDR3 protein. Of fewer than 85,000 distinct CDR3 sequences detected, roughly 80% appear once; the ten largest clones hold 9.5% to 15%. CDR3 length: 12 residues. Germline V lookup: CDR1 MNHEY, CDR2 SVGAGI. The TCR comes from a woman aged 45 to 65 with non-small cell lung cancer. V is TRBV6-5 and J is TRBJ1-1, with D hard to call. Sequencing was carried out using lung tumor tissue. CDR3 sequence reads: CASSYSNTEAFF. CDR3 sequence (DNA): TGTGCCAGTAGTTACTCGAACACTGAAGCTTTCTTT.